Sequencing of this TCR beta chain was carried out in a study of T cell changes during pregnancy in multiple sclerosis. This CDR3 spans 14 amino acids. The germline gives CDR1 SGHRS, CDR2 YFSETQ. V was pared by 0 bases and J by 5 bases, with 12 bases between. Measured with immunoSEQ multiplex PCR; TCRdb has only the in-frame clones, and not every one. The sample yields tens of thousands of clones, 85% to 90% seen once. The clonotype comes from a female donor with multiple sclerosis, enrolled in a pregnancy study. This rearrangement joins TRBV5-1 to TRBJ2-7, with D perhaps matching TRBD2 (6 bases). This specimen consisted of CD4+ T cells from peripheral blood mononuclear cells, obtained in the first trimester of pregnancy. CDR3 DNA: TGCGCCAGCAGCTTGGGGAGGGCTACTGACGAGCAGTACTTC. Its protein is CASSLGRATDEQYF.